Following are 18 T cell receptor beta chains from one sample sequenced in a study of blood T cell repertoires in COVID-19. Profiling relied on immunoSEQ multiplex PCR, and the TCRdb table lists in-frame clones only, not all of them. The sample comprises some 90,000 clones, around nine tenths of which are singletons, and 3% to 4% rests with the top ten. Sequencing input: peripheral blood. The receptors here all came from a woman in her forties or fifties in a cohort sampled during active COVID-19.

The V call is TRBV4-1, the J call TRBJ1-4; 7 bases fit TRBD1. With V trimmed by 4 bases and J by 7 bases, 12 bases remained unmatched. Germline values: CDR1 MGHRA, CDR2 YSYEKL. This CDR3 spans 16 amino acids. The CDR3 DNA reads TGCGCCAGCAGCCCGTGGCAGGGGGTTGCGAGTGAAAAACTGTTTTTT. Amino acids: CASSPWQGVASEKLFF.

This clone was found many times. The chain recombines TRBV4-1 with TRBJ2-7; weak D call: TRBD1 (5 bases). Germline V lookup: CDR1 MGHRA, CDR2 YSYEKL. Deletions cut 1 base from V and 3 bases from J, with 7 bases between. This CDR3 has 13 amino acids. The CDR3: CASSQGGYYEQYF. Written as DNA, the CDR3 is TGCGCCAGCAGCCAAGGGGGCTACTACGAGCAGTACTTC.

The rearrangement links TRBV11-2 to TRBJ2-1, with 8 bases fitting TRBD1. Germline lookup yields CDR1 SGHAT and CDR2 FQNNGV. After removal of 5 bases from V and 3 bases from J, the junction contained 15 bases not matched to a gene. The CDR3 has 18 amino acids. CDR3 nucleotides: TGTGCCAGCAGCGGGGGGACAGGTCCTTTGCCCAACTACAATGAGCAGTTCTTC. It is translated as CASSGGTGPLPNYNEQFF.

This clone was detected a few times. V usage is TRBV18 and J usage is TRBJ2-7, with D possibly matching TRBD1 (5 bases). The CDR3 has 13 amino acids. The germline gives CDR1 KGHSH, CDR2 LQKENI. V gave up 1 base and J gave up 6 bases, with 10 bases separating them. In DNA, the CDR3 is TGTGCCAGCTCACCACTACAGGAGTCCGAGCAGTACTTC. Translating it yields CASSPLQESEQYF.

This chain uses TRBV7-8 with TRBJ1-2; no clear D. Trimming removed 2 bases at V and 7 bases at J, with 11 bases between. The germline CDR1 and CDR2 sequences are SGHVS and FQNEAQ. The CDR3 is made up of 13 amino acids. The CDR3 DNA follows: TGTGCCAGCAGCTTATGGCAGGCGGGTGGCTACACCTTC. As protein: CASSLWQAGGYTF.

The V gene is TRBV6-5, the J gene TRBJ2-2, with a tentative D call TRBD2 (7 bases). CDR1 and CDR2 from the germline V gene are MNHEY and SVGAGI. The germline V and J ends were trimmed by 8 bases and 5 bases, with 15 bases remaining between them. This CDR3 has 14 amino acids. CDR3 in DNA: TGTGCCAGCTTATGGGGGGGGCAAACCGGGGAGCTGTTTTTT. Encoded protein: CASLWGGQTGELFF.

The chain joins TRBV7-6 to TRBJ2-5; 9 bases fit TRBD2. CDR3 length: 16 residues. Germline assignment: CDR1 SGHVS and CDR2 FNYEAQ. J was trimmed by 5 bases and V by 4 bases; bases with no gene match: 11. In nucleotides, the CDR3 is TGTGCCAGCAGCTCGGGACTCGCGGGGGGGTGGGAGACCCAGTACTTC. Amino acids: CASSSGLAGGWETQYF.

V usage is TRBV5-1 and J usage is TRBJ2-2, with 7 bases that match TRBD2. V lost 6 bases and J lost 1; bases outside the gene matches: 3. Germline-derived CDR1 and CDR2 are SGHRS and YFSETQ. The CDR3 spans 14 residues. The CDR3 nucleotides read TGCGCCAGCAAAAGCGGGATGAACACCGGGGAGCTGTTTTTT. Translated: CASKSGMNTGELFF.

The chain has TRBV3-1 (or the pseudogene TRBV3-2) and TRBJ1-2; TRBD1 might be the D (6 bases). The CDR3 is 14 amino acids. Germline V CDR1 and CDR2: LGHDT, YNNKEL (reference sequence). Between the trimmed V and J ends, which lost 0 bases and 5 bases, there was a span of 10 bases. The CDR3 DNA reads TGTGCCAGCAGCCAAGAAGGCAGGGGATATGGCTACACCTTC. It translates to CASSQEGRGYGYTF.

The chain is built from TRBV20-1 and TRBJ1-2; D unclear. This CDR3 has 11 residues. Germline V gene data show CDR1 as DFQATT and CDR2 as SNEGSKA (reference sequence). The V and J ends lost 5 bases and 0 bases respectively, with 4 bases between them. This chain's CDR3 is CSARANYGYTF. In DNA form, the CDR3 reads TGCAGTGCTCGGGCTAACTATGGCTACACCTTC.

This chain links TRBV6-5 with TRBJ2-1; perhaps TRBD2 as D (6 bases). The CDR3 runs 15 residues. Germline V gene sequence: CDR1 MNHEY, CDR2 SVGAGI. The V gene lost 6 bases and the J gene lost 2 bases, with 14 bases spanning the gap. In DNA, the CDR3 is TGTGCCAGCAGAAGAGGTAGCGGCCCCTACAATGAGCAGTTCTTC. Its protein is CASRRGSGPYNEQFF.

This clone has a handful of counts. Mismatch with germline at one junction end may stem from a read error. CDR3 bases: TGTGCCAGCAGTGATTCCCGACAGGGGGATCACTTC. Its translation is CASSDSRQGDHF. This chain joins TRBV2 and TRBJ2-7, with 9 bases lining up with TRBD1. Germline V gene sequence: CDR1 SNHLY, CDR2 FYNNEI. The CDR3 has 12 amino acids.

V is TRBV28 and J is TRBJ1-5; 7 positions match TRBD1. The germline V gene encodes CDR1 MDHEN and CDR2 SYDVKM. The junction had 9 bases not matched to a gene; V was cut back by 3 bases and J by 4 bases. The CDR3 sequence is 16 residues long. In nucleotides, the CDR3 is TGTGCCAGCAGTTTCGACAGGGCTTTGTATAATCAGCCCCAGCATTTT. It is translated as CASSFDRALYNQPQHF.

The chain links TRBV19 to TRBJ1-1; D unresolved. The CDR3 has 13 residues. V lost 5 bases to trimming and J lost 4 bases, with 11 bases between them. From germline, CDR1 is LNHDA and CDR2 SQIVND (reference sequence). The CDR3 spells CASSAPPGTEAFF. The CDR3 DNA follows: TGTGCCAGTAGTGCACCCCCGGGCACTGAAGCTTTCTTT.

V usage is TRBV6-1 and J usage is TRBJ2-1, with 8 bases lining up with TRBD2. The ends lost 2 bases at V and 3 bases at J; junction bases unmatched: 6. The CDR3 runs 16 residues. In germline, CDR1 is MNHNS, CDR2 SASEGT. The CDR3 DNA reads TGTGCCAGCAGTGAATATGGTAGCGGGAACTACAATGAGCAGTTCTTC. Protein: CASSEYGSGNYNEQFF.

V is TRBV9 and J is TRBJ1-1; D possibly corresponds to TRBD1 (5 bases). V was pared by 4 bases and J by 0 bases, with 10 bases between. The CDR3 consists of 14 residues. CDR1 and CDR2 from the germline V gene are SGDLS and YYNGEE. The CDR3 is CASSPQGVNTEAFF. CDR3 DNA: TGTGCCAGCAGCCCGCAGGGTGTGAACACTGAAGCTTTCTTT.

The CDR3 protein is CASRRPGTGGHEQYF. The DNA of the CDR3 is TGTGCCAGCAGACGACCCGGGACAGGGGGCCACGAGCAGTACTTC. The chain uses TRBV5-6 and TRBJ2-7, with TRBD1 identical over 12 bases. Germline CDR1 and CDR2: SGHDT and YYEEEE. V dropped 5 bases and J dropped 5; count of bases not matched to a gene: 8. The CDR3 is made up of 15 amino acids.

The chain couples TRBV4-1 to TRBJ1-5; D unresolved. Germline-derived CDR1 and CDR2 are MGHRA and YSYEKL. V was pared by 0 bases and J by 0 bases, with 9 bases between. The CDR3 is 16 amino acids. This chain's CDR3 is CASSQDRTYSNQPQHF. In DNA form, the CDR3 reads TGCGCCAGCAGCCAAGATAGAACGTATAGCAATCAGCCCCAGCATTTT.